This TCR beta chain was documented in a study of ipilimumab plus nivolumab after autologous stem cell transplantation. Background on the study: Median doses per patient: a few ipilimumab, seven to nine nivolumab. Whole-study results and caveats: TCR repertoire, Treg phenotype and gut microbiota reportedly support more study of this approach.

Libraries were prepared by immunoSEQ multiplex PCR; TCRdb keeps only in-frame clonotypes and omits some of them. The repertoire has 1,500 to 2,000 clones, 81% of them found once; the top ten carry approximately 14%. Starting 14 to 28 days after autologous transplant, ipilimumab 1 mg/kg was given. Through week 26, nivolumab 3 mg/kg IV was given weeks 1, 4, 7, 10, then biweekly. Details on this clone: The antigen remains undetermined.

Germline values: CDR1 SGHRS, CDR2 YFSETQ. J was trimmed by 2 bases and V by 5 bases; bases with no gene match: 3. CDR3 length: 13 residues. Specimen: PBMCs, collected in a trial of ipilimumab plus nivolumab as post-transplant consolidation. This sequence joins TRBV5-1 and TRBJ2-5; 7 bases agree with TRBD2. The TCR comes from a female donor with multiple myeloma. The DNA of the CDR3 is TGCGCCAGCAGTAGCGGGTTACAAGAGACCCAGTACTTC. Amino acids: CASSSGLQETQYF.